These T cell receptor beta chains were read from a single sample in a study of human T cells and chemical hapten exposure. In TCRdb, the RACE reads were re-called with MiXCR into one record per CDR3 protein. Here the sample spans fewer than 300,000 distinct CDR3 sequences, over 7.5% being singletons. Sequencing used whole blood, obtained in connection with sensitization to the hapten diphenylcyclopropenone (DPC). Source of these receptors: a young man with alopecia areata. Some clones in this sample may be carry-over from other donors' samples. CDR3s include the opening cysteine and the closing phenylalanine or tryptophan. D genes are given only for firm matches. A row's size may be missing; if present it is once, few, many or a size class.

J gene | D gene | clone size | CDR3 length | V gene | CDR3 DNA | CDR3 protein
TRBJ2-7 | - | - | 14 | TRBV7-9 | TGTGCCAGCAGCTCCACAAGGCAATCCTACGAGCAGTACTTC | CASSSTRQSYEQYF
TRBJ1-1 | - | few | 14 | TRBV4-3 | TGCGCCAGCAGCCAACGACAGCTGAACACTGAAGCTTTCTTT | CASSQRQLNTEAFF
TRBJ2-7 | TRBD1 | - | 11 | TRBV20-1 | TGCAGTGCTAGAGAAGGGACAGACCAGTACTTC | CSAREGTDQYF
TRBJ2-3 | TRBD2 | few | 15 | TRBV6-2/TRBV6-3 | TGTGCCAGCAGGGGACTAGCGGGGGAACAAGATACGCAGTATTTT | CASRGLAGEQDTQYF
TRBJ2-1 | - | few | 13 | TRBV24-1 | TGTGCCACCAGTACGGAGGTCGGGGGTGAGCAGTTCTTC | CATSTEVGGEQFF
TRBJ2-3 | - | many | 13 | TRBV6-5 | TGTGCCAGCAGTCGAGGGGGCACAGATACGCAGTATTTT | CASSRGGTDTQYF
TRBJ1-2 | TRBD1 | few | 14 | TRBV6-5 | TGTGCCAGCAGTGGCCTTGGACAGGACTATGGCTACACCTTC | CASSGLGQDYGYTF
TRBJ1-2 | TRBD1 | many | 15 | TRBV6-5 | TGTGCCAGCAGCCGTGGGACAGAATCTTTCTATGGCTACACCTTC | CASSRGTESFYGYTF
TRBJ1-1 | - | - | 13 | TRBV10-3 | TGTGCCATCAGTGAGCAGGGGAACACTGAAGCTTTCTTT | CAISEQGNTEAFF
TRBJ2-7 | - | few | 15 | TRBV5-4 | TGTGCCAGCAGCTCATTCAGGGAGAGCTCCTACGAGCAGTACTTC | CASSSFRESSYEQYF
TRBJ2-6 | - | - | 17 | TRBV21-1 | TGTGCCAGCAGCATTTGGACAGGGGGCTCTGGGGCCAACGTCCTGACTTTC | CASSIWTGGSGANVLTF
TRBJ2-7 | - | - | 12 | TRBV12-3/TRBV12-4 | TGTGCCAGCAGGAGGGGGGGATTCGGGCAGTACTTC | CASRRGGFGQYF
TRBJ1-6 | - | many | 16 | TRBV4-3 | TGCGCCAGCAGCCAAGATCGGTCAGGGTCCAATTCACCCCTCCACTTT | CASSQDRSGSNSPLHF
TRBJ1-2 | - | few | 14 | TRBV20-1 | TGCAGTGCTAGAGTGGTGCAGGATGACTATGGCTACACCTTC | CSARVVQDDYGYTF
TRBJ1-6 | - | many | 12 | TRBV2 | TGTGCCAGCAGTGTGGGGGATTCACCCCTCCACTTT | CASSVGDSPLHF
TRBJ1-5 | - | many | 13 | TRBV7-9 | TGTGCCAGCAGCTCATACAACAATCAGCCCCAGCATTTT | CASSSYNNQPQHF
TRBJ2-7 | - | few | 15 | TRBV5-1 | TGCGCCAGCAGCTTGGAAGGACACATTTCCTACGAGCAGTACTTC | CASSLEGHISYEQYF
TRBJ1-4 | - | - | 14 | TRBV27 | TGTGCCAGCAGTTTACTCCAGGGAAACGGAAAACTGTTTTTT | CASSLLQGNGKLFF
TRBJ2-1 | - | few | 12 | TRBV7-9 | TGTGCCAGCAGCATTAGAAGCAATGAGCAGTTCTTC | CASSIRSNEQFF
TRBJ1-4 | - | few | 16 | TRBV7-8 | TGTGCCAGCAGCTTAAGAGTCCGGCCAGAGATTGAAAAACTGTTTTTT | CASSLRVRPEIEKLFF
TRBJ1-1 | - | - | 12 | TRBV12-3/TRBV12-4 | TGTGCCAACAATACCCCGGGGCCAGAAGCTTTCTTT | CANNTPGPEAFF
TRBJ2-7 | - | - | 15 | TRBV7-2 | TGTGCCAGCAGCCCCAGGAGCGCCGAAACCTACGAGCAGTACTTC | CASSPRSAETYEQYF
TRBJ1-2 | - | - | 15 | TRBV6-5 | TGTGCCAGCAGTTACTCTGCCCGGGGCAGCTATGGCTACACCTTC | CASSYSARGSYGYTF
TRBJ1-2 | - | few | 16 | TRBV2 | TGTGCCAGCAGTCAGTCCTGGACAGATACTAACTATGGCTACACCTTC | CASSQSWTDTNYGYTF
TRBJ2-3 | - | many | 14 | TRBV7-2 | TGTGCCAGCAGCTTGGGGGTCGGGCAAGATACGCAGTATTTT | CASSLGVGQDTQYF
TRBJ1-2 | - | few | 14 | TRBV5-1 | TGCGCCAGCAGCTCGGAAAGGGGGGCCTATGGCTACACCTTC | CASSSERGAYGYTF